This paragraph covers one T cell receptor beta chain sequence. Sequenced by immunoSEQ multiplex PCR; TCRdb stores in-frame clones only, minus some. This table holds about 100,000 clones, roughly 92% found once. This entry is derived from a study of control samples from healthy donors and cancer patients. Per the germline V gene, CDR1 is LGHNT and CDR2 is FRNRAP. There are 15 residues in the CDR3. V trimming: 7 bases; J trimming: 0 bases; junction bases outside the gene matches: 4. The source material was blood. The TCR comes from a human donor in good health. The donor label of this sample is uncertain. The chain is built from TRBV12-5 and TRBJ1-1, with 11 positions matching TRBD1. CDR3 sequence (DNA): TGTGCTAGTGCCCCGGACAGGGGGCTGAACACTGAAGCTTTCTTT. It yields the protein CASAPDRGLNTEAFF.